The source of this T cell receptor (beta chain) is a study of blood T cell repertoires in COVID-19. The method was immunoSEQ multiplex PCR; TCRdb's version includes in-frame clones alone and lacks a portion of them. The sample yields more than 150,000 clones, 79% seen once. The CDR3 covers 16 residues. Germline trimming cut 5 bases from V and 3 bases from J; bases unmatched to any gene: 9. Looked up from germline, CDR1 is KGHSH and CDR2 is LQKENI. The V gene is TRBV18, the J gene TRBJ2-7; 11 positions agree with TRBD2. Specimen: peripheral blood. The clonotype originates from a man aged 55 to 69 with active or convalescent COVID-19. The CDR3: CASSESGTSGVYEQYF. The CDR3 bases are TGTGCCAGCTCAGAGTCGGGGACTAGCGGAGTCTACGAGCAGTACTTC.